The 7 T cell receptor beta chains listed next were all sequenced from one sample in a study of shared clonotypes between healthy human individuals. Profiled with immunoSEQ multiplex PCR; TCRdb holds only in-frame clones, not every one. Of about 2.4 million clones in the sample, roughly 92% were seen once. The material sequenced was naive CD4+ T cells sorted from blood. Noted subset: CD45RA+ positively selected. These receptor sequences come from a man younger than 30 in good health.

Note on this clone: The identical CDR3 is also encoded by other nucleotide sequences in the sample. The chain links TRBV19 to TRBJ2-1; 9 nucleotides match TRBD2. Germline-derived CDR1 and CDR2 are LNHDA and SQIVND (reference sequence). The trim removed 8 bases at V and 5 bases at J, leaving 4 bases unmatched. CDR3 length: 13 amino acids. The CDR3 is CASSRLADNEQFF. The CDR3 DNA is TGTGCCAGTTCCCGACTAGCGGACAATGAGCAGTTCTTC.

This clone turned up a few times. V usage is TRBV2 and J usage is TRBJ1-4; D uncertain. Germline CDR1 and CDR2: SNHLY and FYNNEI. The ends were cut back, 0 bases at V and 10 bases at J, with 9 bases in the middle. CDR3 size: 13 residues. CDR3 nucleotides: TGTGCCAGCAGTGAAGCGCGGCAGGCAAAACTGTTTTTT. Its protein product is CASSEARQAKLFF.

The chain is built from TRBV6-5 and TRBJ1-4; maybe TRBD1 (5 bases). There are 16 residues in the CDR3. The V end lost 0 bases, the J end lost 8 bases, and 16 bases lay between the germline ends. The germline V gene encodes CDR1 MNHEY and CDR2 SVGAGI. Here the CDR3 reads CASSYSGLPEREKLFF. The CDR3 DNA reads as TGTGCCAGCAGTTACTCGGGACTGCCCGAGAGAGAAAAACTGTTTTTT.

The chain joins TRBV6-1 to TRBJ1-6, with TRBD1 matching 7 bases. This CDR3 spans 16 amino acids. Germline CDR1 and CDR2: MNHNS and SASEGT. With V trimmed by 4 bases and J by 4 bases, 7 bases remained unmatched. This CDR3 reads CASSAETGFYNSPLHF. DNA of the CDR3: TGTGCCAGCAGTGCTGAGACAGGGTTTTATAATTCACCCCTCCACTTT.

This rearrangement joins TRBV15 to TRBJ1-5; no firm D call. Trimming removed 1 base from V and 4 bases from J, with 5 bases in between. CDR3 length: 13 amino acids. The germline V gene encodes CDR1 LNHNV and CDR2 YYDKDF (reference sequence). In DNA, the CDR3 is TGTGCCACCAGCAGAGCCTTGAATCAGCCCCAGCATTTT. It translates to CATSRALNQPQHF.

This clone was seen just once. The chain is built from TRBV9 and TRBJ2-2; D uncertain. The V gene lost 0 bases and the J gene lost 2 bases, with 11 bases spanning the gap. In germline, CDR1 is SGDLS, CDR2 YYNGEE. This CDR3 has 16 amino acids. CDR3 protein: CASSVALLGNTGELFF. CDR3 in DNA: TGTGCCAGCAGCGTAGCACTACTGGGAAACACCGGGGAGCTGTTTTTT.

The CDR3 coding sequence is TGTGCCAGCAGCTTAGGGGCTAGCGGGAGTCGAGAGACCCAGTACTTC. It translates to CASSLGASGSRETQYF. The chain employs TRBV7-2 and TRBJ2-5; TRBD2 matches 10 bases. Germline-derived CDR1 and CDR2 are SGHTA and FQGNSA. The CDR3 has 16 amino acids. Trimming took 1 base from V and 4 from J; bases not matched to a gene: 6.